The sequence of this T cell receptor (beta chain) was determined in a study of OX40 agonist ivuxolimab in advanced cancers. Study-level background: Ivuxolimab, which targeted the costimulatory receptor OX40 (CD134), was an agonistic, fully human IgG2 monoclonal antibody. Intravenous ivuxolimab was administered to patients every 2 weeks at six dose levels: 0.01, 0.1, 0.3, 1.5, 3 and 10 mg/kg. Of the roughly 51 patients in dose escalation, some 20 had hepatocellular carcinoma, approximately 15 had melanoma, 9 had renal cell carcinoma and 9 had head and neck cancer. In the dose-escalation cohort, approximately 82% of patients were male, and the mean age was approximately 55 years, with a range of roughly 20 to 80. Prior anti-PD-1, anti-PD-L1 or anti-CTLA-4 therapy was permitted, and about 40% of dose-escalation patients had received checkpoint inhibitors. Partial responses were achieved by three dose-escalation patients, of whom one had hepatocellular carcinoma and two had cutaneous melanoma. The purpose of peripheral TCRbeta sequencing was to test whether ivuxolimab changed TCR sequence diversity and led to clonal T-cell expansion. The monotherapy dose-escalation portion (N = 52 patients) of the phase I ivuxolimab trial is reported in the paper. What the authors observed across the whole study: At doses of 0.1 to 3.0 mg/kg, clonal expansion of both CD4+ and CD8+ T cells in blood was seen between baseline and week 6. After ivuxolimab, CD8+ T cells had more expanded clones than CD4+ T cells on average. In the 0.1-3.0 mg/kg groups, partial responders had among the lowest normalized peripheral clonal expansion, particularly in CD8+ T cells. The antigen specificity of the peripheral T cells that underwent clonal expansion was not determined. Low levels of normalized T-cell clonal expansion were also shown by some nonresponding patients.

Patients with a history of autoimmune disease or receiving systemic immunosuppression were excluded from the trial. Peripheral blood for TCR sequencing was collected from all dose cohorts at baseline, on cycle 4 day 1, and on cycle 7 day 1. The samples were taken from a phase I, first-in-human, multicenter, open-label dose-escalation trial of ivuxolimab. The trial enrolled adults with locally advanced or metastatic head and neck squamous cell, hepatocellular, melanoma or renal cell carcinoma. Before TCR sequencing, CD4+ and CD8+ T cells were separately sorted from peripheral blood. This clone has only one observation. Its antigen is not yet known. Base-call qualities are not available, and no considerably larger clone is one nucleotide away. Genomic DNA was isolated from the sorted cells so that the TCRbeta CDR3 region could be sequenced. TCRbeta CDR3 regions were sequenced using the immunoSEQ Assay. The clones in this table, taken by TCRdb from immuneACCESS, are in-frame only. Not every clone is retained; where verified, under half of the shortfall comes from an unresolved V gene, and the cause of the rest is unknown. This sample gives approximately 30,000 clones in total; around 92% of them show up just once. Roughly a third of the sample is in the top ten clones.

Measured from the cysteine to the phenylalanine, the CDR3 is 17 residues long. Only the CDR3 part of the read is kept: 51 bases, read in frame from the first base. Trimming removed 4 bases from V and 1 base from J, leaving 17 bases between the germline ends. Via the germline V gene, CDR1 is LGHNA and CDR2 YSLEER. This clonotype was sampled from an adult with an advanced solid tumor such as melanoma, head and neck, liver or kidney cancer. The rearrangement joined TRBV4-3 to TRBJ2-1; 6 matching bases give a weak D call of TRBD2. This material consisted of CD4+ or CD8+ T cells sorted from blood, taken in a trial of the OX40 agonist ivuxolimab. The nucleotide sequence reads as follows: TGCGCCAGCAGCCCTAGTACCGGGACTGGATCCTACAATGAGCAGTTCTTC. The translation is CASSPSTGTGSYNEQFF.